This note documents a single T cell receptor beta chain sequence. The table came from immunoSEQ multiplex PCR; TCRdb's copy has only in-frame clones and leaves some out. Of tens of thousands of clones listed, about 94% are singletons. These data are taken from a study of cytomegalovirus exposure and HLA in healthy donors. The CDR3 length is 15 residues. V shed 5 bases and J 5 bases; nucleotides not matched to a gene: 6. In germline, CDR1 is MNHEY, CDR2 SVGAGI. The clonotype comes from a man aged 18 to 29 in good health and CMV-seropositive. Input material: PBMCs. The V call is TRBV6-5, the J call TRBJ1-1; 12 bases match TRBD1. As DNA, the CDR3 is TGTGCCAGCAGTGCGGGACAGGGGGCTATAACTGAAGCTTTCTTT. Translated, it gives CASSAGQGAITEAFF.